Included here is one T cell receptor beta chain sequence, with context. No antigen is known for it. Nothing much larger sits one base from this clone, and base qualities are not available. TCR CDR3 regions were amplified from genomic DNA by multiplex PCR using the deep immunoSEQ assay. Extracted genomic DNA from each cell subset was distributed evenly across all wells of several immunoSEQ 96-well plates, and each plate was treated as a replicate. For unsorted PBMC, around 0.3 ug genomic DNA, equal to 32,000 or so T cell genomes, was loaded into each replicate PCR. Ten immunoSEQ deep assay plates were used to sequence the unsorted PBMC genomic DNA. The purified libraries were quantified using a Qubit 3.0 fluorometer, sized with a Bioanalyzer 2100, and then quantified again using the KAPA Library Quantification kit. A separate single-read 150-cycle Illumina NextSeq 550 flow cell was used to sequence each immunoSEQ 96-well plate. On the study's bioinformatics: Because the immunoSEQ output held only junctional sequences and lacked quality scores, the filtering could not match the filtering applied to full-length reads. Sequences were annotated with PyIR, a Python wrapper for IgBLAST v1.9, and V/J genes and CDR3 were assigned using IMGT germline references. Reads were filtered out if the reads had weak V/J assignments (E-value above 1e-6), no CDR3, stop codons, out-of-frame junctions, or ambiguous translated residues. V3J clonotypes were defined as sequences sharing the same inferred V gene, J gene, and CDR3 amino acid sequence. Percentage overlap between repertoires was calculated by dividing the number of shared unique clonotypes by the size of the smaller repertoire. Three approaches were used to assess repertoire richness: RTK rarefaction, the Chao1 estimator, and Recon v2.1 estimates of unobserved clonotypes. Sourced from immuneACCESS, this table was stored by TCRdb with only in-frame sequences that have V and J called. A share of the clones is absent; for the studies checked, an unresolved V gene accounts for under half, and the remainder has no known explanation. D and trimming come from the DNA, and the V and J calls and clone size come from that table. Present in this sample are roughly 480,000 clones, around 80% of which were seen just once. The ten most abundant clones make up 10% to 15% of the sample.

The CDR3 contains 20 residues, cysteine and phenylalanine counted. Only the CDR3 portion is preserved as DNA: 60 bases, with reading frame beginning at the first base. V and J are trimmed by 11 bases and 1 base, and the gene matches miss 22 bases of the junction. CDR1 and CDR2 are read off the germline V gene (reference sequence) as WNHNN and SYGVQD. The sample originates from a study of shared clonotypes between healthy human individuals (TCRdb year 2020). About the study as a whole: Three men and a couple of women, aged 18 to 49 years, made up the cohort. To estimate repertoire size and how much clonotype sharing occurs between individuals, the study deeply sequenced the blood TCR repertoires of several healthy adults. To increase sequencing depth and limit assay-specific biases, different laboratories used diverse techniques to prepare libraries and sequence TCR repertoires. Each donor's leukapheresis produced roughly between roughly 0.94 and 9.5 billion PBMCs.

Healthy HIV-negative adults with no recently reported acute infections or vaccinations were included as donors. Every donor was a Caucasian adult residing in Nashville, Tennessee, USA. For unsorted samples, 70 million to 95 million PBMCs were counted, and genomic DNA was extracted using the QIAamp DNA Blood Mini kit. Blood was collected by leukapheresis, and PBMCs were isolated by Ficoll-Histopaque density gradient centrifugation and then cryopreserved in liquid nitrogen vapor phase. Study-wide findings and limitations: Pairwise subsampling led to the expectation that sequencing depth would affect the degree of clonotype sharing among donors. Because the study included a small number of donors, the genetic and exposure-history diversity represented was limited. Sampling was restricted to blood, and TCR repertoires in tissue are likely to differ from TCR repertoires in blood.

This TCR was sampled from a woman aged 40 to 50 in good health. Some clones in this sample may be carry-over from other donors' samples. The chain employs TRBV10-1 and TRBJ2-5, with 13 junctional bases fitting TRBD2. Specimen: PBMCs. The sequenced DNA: TGCGCCCCCCCGGACTCTACTAGCGGGAGGGTTCTTACTCGCCAAGAGACCCAGTACTTC. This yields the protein CAPPDSTSGRVLTRQETQYF.